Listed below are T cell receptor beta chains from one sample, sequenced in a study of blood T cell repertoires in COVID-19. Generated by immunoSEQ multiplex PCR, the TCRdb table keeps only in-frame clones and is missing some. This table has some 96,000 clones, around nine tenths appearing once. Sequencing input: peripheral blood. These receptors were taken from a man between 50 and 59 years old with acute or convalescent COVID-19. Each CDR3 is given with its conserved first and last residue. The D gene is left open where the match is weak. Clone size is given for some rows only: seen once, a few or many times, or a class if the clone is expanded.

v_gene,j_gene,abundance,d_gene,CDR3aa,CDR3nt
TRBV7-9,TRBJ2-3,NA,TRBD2,CASSLAGAGRDTQYF,TGTGCCAGCAGCCTAGCCGGGGCCGGGAGGGATACGCAGTATTTT
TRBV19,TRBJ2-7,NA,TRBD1,CASSTPRGNSYEQYF,TGTGCCAGTAGTACGCCCAGGGGGAACTCGTACGAGCAGTACTTC
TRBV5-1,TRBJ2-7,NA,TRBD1,CASSSTDRAYEQYF,TGCGCCAGCAGCTCCACCGACAGGGCCTACGAGCAGTACTTC
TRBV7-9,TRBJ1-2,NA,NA,CASSPESGVGYTF,TGTGCCAGCAGCCCAGAGTCAGGGGTTGGCTACACCTTC
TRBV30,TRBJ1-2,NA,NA,CAWGGDGPNPFYGYTF,TGTGCCTGGGGGGGAGACGGACCAAACCCCTTCTATGGCTACACCTTC
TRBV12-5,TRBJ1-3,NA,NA,CASGSLGNTIYF,TGTGCTAGTGGTTCCCTAGGAAACACCATATATTTT
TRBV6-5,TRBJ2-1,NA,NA,CASTSASNYNEQFF,TGTGCCAGCACCTCAGCGAGCAACTACAATGAGCAGTTCTTC
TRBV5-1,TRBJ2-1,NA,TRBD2,CASSPASGTMKQFF,TGCGCCAGCAGCCCGGCTAGCGGTACAATGAAGCAGTTCTTC
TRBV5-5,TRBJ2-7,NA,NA,CASSSRPGTYEQYF,TGTGCCAGCAGCTCAAGGCCGGGGACCTACGAGCAGTACTTC
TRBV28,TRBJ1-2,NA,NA,CASSLSGYGYTF,TGTGCCAGCAGTTTATCAGGGTATGGCTACACCTTC
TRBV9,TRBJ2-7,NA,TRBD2,CATYGTSGSHEQYF,TGTGCCACCTATGGGACTAGCGGGAGCCACGAGCAGTACTTC
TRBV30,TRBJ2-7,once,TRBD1,CAWSPTGGTGQDF,TGTGCCTGGAGTCCAACTGGAGGGACAGGGCAGGACTTC
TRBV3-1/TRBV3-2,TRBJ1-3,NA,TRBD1,CASTTGTGAGNTIYF,TGTGCCAGCACCACCGGGACAGGGGCGGGAAACACCATATATTTT
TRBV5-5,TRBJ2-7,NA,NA,CASEGSSYEQYF,TGTGCCAGCGAGGGAAGCTCCTACGAGCAGTACTTC
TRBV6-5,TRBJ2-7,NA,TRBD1,CASSYSGTGGNEQYF,TGTGCCAGCAGTTACTCTGGGACAGGGGGGAACGAGCAGTACTTC
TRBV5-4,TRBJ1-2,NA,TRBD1,CASSRPTGGTGYTF,TGTGCCAGCAGCCGCCCGACAGGGGGCACTGGCTACACCTTC
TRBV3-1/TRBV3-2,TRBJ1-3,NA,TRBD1,CASSGYRGAGNTIYF,TGTGCCAGCAGTGGATACAGGGGAGCAGGAAACACCATATATTTT
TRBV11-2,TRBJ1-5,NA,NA,CASSLGSRGRGNQPQHF,TGTGCCAGCAGCTTAGGGTCTAGGGGGAGAGGCAATCAGCCCCAGCATTTT
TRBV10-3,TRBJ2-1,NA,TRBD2,CAISPRAGVDNEQFF,TGTGCCATCAGCCCCCGAGCGGGAGTCGACAATGAGCAGTTCTTC
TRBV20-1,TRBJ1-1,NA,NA,CSARRGAEAFF,TGCAGTGCTAGAAGGGGCGCTGAAGCTTTCTTT
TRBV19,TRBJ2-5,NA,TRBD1,CASSILGRGPQETQYF,TGTGCCAGTAGTATATTGGGCAGGGGGCCCCAAGAGACCCAGTACTTC
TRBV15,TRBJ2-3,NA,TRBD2,CATSRDAAGGLEDTQYF,TGTGCCACCAGCAGAGATGCAGCGGGAGGGCTGGAAGATACGCAGTATTTT
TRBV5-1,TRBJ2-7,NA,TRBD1,CASSSAPGQAYEQYF,TGCGCCAGCAGCTCGGCCCCGGGACAGGCCTACGAGCAGTACTTC
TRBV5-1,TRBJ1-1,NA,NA,CASSDSTEAFF,TGCGCCAGCAGCGACAGCACTGAAGCTTTCTTT
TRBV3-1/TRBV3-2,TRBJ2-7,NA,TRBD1,CASSLGTVLISYEQYF,TGTGCCAGCAGCCTCGGGACAGTTCTAATTTCCTACGAGCAGTACTTC
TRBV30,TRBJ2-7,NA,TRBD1,CAWRRDRQGEQYF,TGTGCCTGGAGGCGGGACAGGCAAGGCGAGCAGTACTTC
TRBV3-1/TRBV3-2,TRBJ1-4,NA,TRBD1,CASSRTTTGGGEKLFF,TGTGCCAGCAGCCGCACAACTACAGGGGGAGGGGAAAAACTGTTTTTT